This T cell receptor (beta chain) was captured in a study of cytomegalovirus exposure and HLA in healthy donors (dated 2017 in TCRdb). For the wider study: According to a later analysis, one platform produced both the roughly 120 validation repertoires and the roughly 660 repertoires of the first cohort. The study combined high-throughput TCR immunosequencing, statistical association of individual TCRs with disease status, and machine learning to predict cytomegalovirus infection status. The study aimed to test whether signatures of past pathogen exposure could be identified by cataloging public T cell receptors. In addition to the first cohort of 666 subjects, a separate validation cohort of 120 different subjects was used. General study outcomes and caveats: Most TCR sequences were seen in very few donors, while some public TCRs were found in many individuals. A later analysis lacked HLA typing for the validation cohort, so it scored co-occurrence in that cohort across all 130 or so repertoires. In the study, approximately 160 TCR beta chains were listed as associated with cytomegalovirus. In vitro tests confirmed that a few of the cytomegalovirus-associated TCR beta chains recognize cytomegalovirus antigens. In a later analysis, TCRs clustered in the first cohort were found to also tend to co-occur in the roughly 120 validation repertoires, with about 94% of cluster scores above 0. The classifier was reported to diagnose cytomegalovirus status with high specificity and sensitivity in both the original and validation cohorts. The authors suggested that the approach could potentially be generalized to other disease states and immunological phenotypes.

There are 14 amino acids in the CDR3, from cysteine to phenylalanine inclusive. CDR3 DNA only is kept here, 42 bases in frame from base 1. Looking up the germline V gene yields CDR1 MNHEY and CDR2 SVGAGI. Cut back by 5 bases and 1 base, the V and J ends lie 8 bases apart. Donors formed part of the validation cohort, which comprised fewer than 150 subjects and was distinct from the first cohort of some 700 subjects. For this clone: It lacks a known antigen. Base-call qualities are not available, and no considerably larger clone is one nucleotide away.

Library preparation used the immunoSEQ multiplex PCR assay. The paper's processing steps were these. To diagnose cytomegalovirus status from the catalog of TCR beta chain sequences, a statistical classification framework was built. Imported from immuneACCESS, the table was reduced by TCRdb to in-frame sequences with V and J called. These copies leave out some clones; in studies compared against another copy, an unresolved V gene accounts for under half, and the cause of the remainder is not known. The DNA was the basis for D and trimming; V, J and clone size are from that table. This sample has over 150,000 clones in its table, and more than 80% of those were observed once. Of the sample, over 2.5% is held by the ten largest clones.

The sequence links TRBV6-5 to TRBJ2-2; the D gene cannot be resolved reliably. The sequenced sample consisted of PBMCs. The clonotype was recovered from a woman younger than 35 in good health and CMV-seropositive. The DNA sequence follows: TGTGCCAGCAGTCGGGTCTTGAACACCGGGGAGCTGTTTTTT. Translated, it gives CASSRVLNTGELFF.